What follows are 6 T cell receptor beta chains derived from one specimen sequenced in a study of cytomegalovirus exposure and HLA in healthy donors. Here immunoSEQ multiplex PCR was the method, and the copy in TCRdb shows in-frame clones only, minus some. The data hold about 180,000 clones, with around nine tenths observed a single time. Sequencing was carried out using PBMCs. The source of these receptors is a woman between 25 and 40 years old in good health and CMV-seronegative.

This clone was detected only once. The chain employs TRBV7-6 and TRBJ2-7; a possible D gene is TRBD1 (5 bases). The germline V and J ends were trimmed by 5 bases and 3 bases, with 14 bases remaining between them. In germline, CDR1 is SGHVS, CDR2 FNYEAQ. This CDR3 is 14 amino acids long. The CDR3 loop is CASSQRVGDYEQYF. Here the CDR3 DNA reads TGTGCCAGCAGCCAAAGGGTAGGGGACTACGAGCAGTACTTC.

This chain's CDR3 is CASSEGGVISYNEQFF. CDR3 DNA sequence: TGCGCCAGCAGTGAGGGGGGGGTTATCTCCTACAATGAGCAGTTCTTC. The rearrangement links TRBV10-1 to TRBJ2-1; 7 positions agree with TRBD2. V lost 2 bases, J lost 0 bases, and 4 bases stayed unmatched. There are 16 residues in the CDR3. Germline CDR1 is WNHNN and CDR2 is SYGVQD (reference sequence).

In DNA, the CDR3 is TGCGCCAGCAGCTTGGTGCGGCAGGGGATGGGAGAGCAGTACTTC. This translates into CASSLVRQGMGEQYF. The chain links TRBV5-1 to TRBJ2-7; D might be TRBD1 (6 bases). This CDR3 has 15 amino acids. Germline CDR1 SGHRS, CDR2 YFSETQ. Trimming cost V 0 bases and J 7 bases, with 17 bases left between them.

The chain has TRBV6-5 and TRBJ1-2; 9 bases map to TRBD1. With 0 bases clipped from V and 4 bases from J, the junction kept 3 bases outside the gene matches. This CDR3 contains 15 residues. Looked up from germline, CDR1 is MNHEY and CDR2 is SVGAGI. CDR3 in DNA: TGTGCCAGCAGTTACTCCCGGGGACAGGGCTATGGCTACACCTTC. It specifies CASSYSRGQGYGYTF.

The chain combines TRBV6-6 with TRBJ1-5; the D is unclear. The CDR3 loop spans 10 amino acids. V lost 8 bases and J 5 bases, leaving 4 bases between the germline ends. Germline-derived CDR1 and CDR2 are MNHNY and SVGAGI (reference sequence). This CDR3 is CASGDQPQHF. As DNA, the CDR3 is TGTGCCAGCGGAGATCAGCCCCAGCATTTT.

The chain uses TRBV2 and TRBJ2-1; weak D call: TRBD2 (5 bases). Germline V lookup: CDR1 SNHLY, CDR2 FYNNEI. The ends were cut back, 1 base at V and 9 bases at J, with 16 bases in the middle. CDR3 size: 15 residues. CDR3 sequence: CASSEEVYRGGEQFF. The CDR3 DNA reads TGTGCCAGCAGTGAAGAAGTATATCGGGGTGGTGAGCAGTTCTTC.